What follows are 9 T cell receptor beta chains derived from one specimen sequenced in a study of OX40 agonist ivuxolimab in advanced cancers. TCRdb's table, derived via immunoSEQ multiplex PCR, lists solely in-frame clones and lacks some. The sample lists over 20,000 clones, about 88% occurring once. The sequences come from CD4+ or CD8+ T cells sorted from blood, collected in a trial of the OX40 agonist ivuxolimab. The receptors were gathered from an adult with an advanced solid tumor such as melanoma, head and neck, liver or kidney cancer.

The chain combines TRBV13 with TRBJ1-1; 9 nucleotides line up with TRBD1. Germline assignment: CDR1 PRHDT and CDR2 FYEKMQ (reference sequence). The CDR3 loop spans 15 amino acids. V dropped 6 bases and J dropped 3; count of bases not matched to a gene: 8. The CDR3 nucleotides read TGTGCCAGCAGTTCAGGGGACAGGGAGTACACTGAAGCTTTCTTT. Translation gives CASSSGDREYTEAFF. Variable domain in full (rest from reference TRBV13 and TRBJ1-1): AAGVIQSPRHLIKEKRETATLKCYPIPRHDTVYWYQQGPGQDPQFLISFYEKMQSDKGSIPDRFSAQQFSDYHSELNMSSLELGDSALYFCASSSGDREYTEAFFGQGTRLTVV.

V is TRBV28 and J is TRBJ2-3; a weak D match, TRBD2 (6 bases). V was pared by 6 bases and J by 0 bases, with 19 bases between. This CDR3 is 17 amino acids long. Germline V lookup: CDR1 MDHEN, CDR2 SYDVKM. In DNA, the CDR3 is TGTGCCAGCAGCTCCCCCGCAGGGAGGCCTAGCACAGATACGCAGTATTTT. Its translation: CASSSPAGRPSTDTQYF.

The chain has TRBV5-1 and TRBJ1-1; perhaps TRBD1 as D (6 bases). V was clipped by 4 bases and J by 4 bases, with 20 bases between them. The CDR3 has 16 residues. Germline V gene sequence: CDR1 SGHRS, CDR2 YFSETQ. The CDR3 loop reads CASSPGRGLRVTEAFF. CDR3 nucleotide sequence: TGCGCCAGCAGCCCCGGTCGGGGGCTTCGTGTCACTGAAGCTTTCTTT.

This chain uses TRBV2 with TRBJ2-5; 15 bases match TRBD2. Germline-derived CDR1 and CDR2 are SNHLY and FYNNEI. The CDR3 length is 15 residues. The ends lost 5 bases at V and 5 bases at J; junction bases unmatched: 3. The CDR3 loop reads CASSSGLAGGETQYF. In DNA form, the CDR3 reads TGTGCCAGCAGTTCTGGACTAGCGGGAGGGGAGACCCAGTACTTC.

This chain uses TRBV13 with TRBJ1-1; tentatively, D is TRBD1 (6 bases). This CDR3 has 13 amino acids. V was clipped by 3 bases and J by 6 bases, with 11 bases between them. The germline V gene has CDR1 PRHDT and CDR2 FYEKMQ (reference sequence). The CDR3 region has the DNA TGTGCCAGCAGCTTCCGGGGGGCGGCTGAAGCTTTCTTT. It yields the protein CASSFRGAAEAFF. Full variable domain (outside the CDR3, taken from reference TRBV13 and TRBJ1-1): AAGVIQSPRHLIKEKRETATLKCYPIPRHDTVYWYQQGPGQDPQFLISFYEKMQSDKGSIPDRFSAQQFSDYHSELNMSSLELGDSALYFCASSFRGAAEAFFGQGTRLTVV.

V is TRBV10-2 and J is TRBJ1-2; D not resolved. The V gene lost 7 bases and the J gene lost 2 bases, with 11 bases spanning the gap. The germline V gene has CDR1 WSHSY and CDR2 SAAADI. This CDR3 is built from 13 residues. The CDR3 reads CASMDDENYGYTF. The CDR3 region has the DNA TGCGCCAGCATGGACGACGAGAACTATGGCTACACCTTC.

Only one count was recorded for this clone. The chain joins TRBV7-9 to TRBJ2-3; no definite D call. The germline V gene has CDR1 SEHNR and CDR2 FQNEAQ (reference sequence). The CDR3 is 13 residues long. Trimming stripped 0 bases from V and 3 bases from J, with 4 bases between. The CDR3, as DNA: TGTGCCAGCAGCTTAGCAGTAACAGATACGCAGTATTTT. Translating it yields CASSLAVTDTQYF.

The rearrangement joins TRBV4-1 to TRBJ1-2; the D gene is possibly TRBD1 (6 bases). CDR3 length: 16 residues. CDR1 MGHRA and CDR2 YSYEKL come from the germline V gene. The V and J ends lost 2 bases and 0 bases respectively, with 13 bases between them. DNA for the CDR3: TGCGCCAGCAGCCAACCAGGACAGATAACTAACTATGGCTACACCTTC. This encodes CASSQPGQITNYGYTF.

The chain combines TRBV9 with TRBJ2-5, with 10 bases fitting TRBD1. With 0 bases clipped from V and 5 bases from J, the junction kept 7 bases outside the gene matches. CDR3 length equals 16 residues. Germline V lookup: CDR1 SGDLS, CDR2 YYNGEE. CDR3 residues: CASSVAETGGWETQYF. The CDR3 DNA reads TGTGCCAGCAGCGTAGCGGAGACAGGGGGCTGGGAGACCCAGTACTTC.